This T cell receptor (beta chain) was sequenced for a study of regulatory T cells in long-lasting Graves disease. Overall study findings and caveats: Small numbers of samples may have cut accuracy. Persistent disease exhibited a predilection for TRBV28, TRBJ1-2 and TRBJ2-5.

Germline-derived CDR1 and CDR2 are MNHNS and SASEGT. V dropped 3 bases and J dropped 3 bases, with 9 bases sitting between them. The length of the CDR3 is 13 residues. The TCR beta library used iRepertoire HTBI primers with Arm-PCR amplification of CDR3. TCRdb fed the multiplex PCR reads into MiXCR, producing one record per CDR3 protein. This table has 450,000 or so distinct CDR3 sequences, less than 25% appearing once. This clonotype came up a few times. The target antigen is unknown. Time point meaning: persistent/refractory GD, antithyroid drugs over 5 years with positive TRAb. Generation of the TCR library employed RNA extracted from PBMCs.

The chain couples TRBV6-1 to TRBJ2-7; D perhaps matches TRBD1 (5 bases). The receptor's source is a female donor with Graves disease. The sample here was peripheral blood mononuclear cells (PBMCs), taken when the disease was refractory, from a patient treated with antithyroid drugs. CDR3 loop: CASSDDSIYEQYF. The CDR3 nucleotides read TGTGCCAGCAGTGACGACAGTATCTACGAGCAGTACTTC.